The T cell receptor beta chain under discussion was sequenced for a study of OX40 agonist ivuxolimab in advanced cancers. Study-wide background: Patients were dosed intravenously with ivuxolimab at 0.01 to 10 mg/kg every 2 weeks.

Generated by immunoSEQ multiplex PCR, the TCRdb table keeps only in-frame clones and is missing some. The table shows some 17,000 clones, with roughly 87% occurring only once. Baseline, cycle 4 day 1, and cycle 7 day 1 were the blood sampling points. Germline lookup yields CDR1 MNHNY and CDR2 SVGAGI (reference sequence). The CDR3 has 16 amino acids. The V gene lost 0 bases and the J gene lost 3 bases, with 14 bases spanning the gap. The input for sequencing was CD4+ or CD8+ T cells sorted from blood, taken in a trial of the OX40 agonist ivuxolimab. The chain uses TRBV6-6 and TRBJ1-1; TRBD1 is a possible D gene (6 bases). The TCR originated in an adult with an advanced solid tumor such as melanoma, head and neck, liver or kidney cancer. The CDR3 region is CASSYSRGGRDTEAFF. In nucleotides, the CDR3 is TGTGCCAGCAGTTACTCGAGGGGGGGGAGGGACACTGAAGCTTTCTTT.